This T cell receptor beta chain was sequenced during a study of CXCR3-negative and CXCR3-positive naive CD8 T cells. Study observations and caveats: Diversity was high in both naive subsets and much lower in memory cells. CXCR3-positive naive cells carried more hydrophobic TRB CDR3s than CXCR3-negative ones. Cryopreservation partially lowered CXCR3 expression, so most assays used fresh PBMCs. Across naive subsets, surface CD5 expression was comparable, and TCR strength was inferred from properties of the TRB CDR3.

Concerning this clonotype: No antigen is known for it.

The germline CDR1 and CDR2 sequences are SNHLY and FYNNEI. The length of the CDR3 is 13 residues. The libraries of TRB cDNA were prepared using 5' RACE with UMI labels. TCRdb re-called the 5' RACE reads, yielding one record per CDR3 amino acid sequence without DNA. The repertoire table contains roughly 65,000 distinct CDR3 sequences. Naive CD8+ T cells had a CD45RO-CCR7+CD27+CD95- phenotype. The chain employs TRBV2 and TRBJ2-1; TCRdb reports TRBD2, a call that lacks DNA to check it against. Sequencing was carried out using naive CXCR3+ CD8+ T cells from blood. Subset: CD45RO-CCR7+CD27+CD95- naive CD8+ T cells expressing CXCR3 (TNR3+). The sequence derives from a human donor in good health. Some clones in this sample may be carry-over from other donors' samples. The CDR3 region is CASSDLAGAYEFF. Complete variable domain (other parts from reference TRBV2 and TRBJ2-1): EPEVTQTPSHQVTQMGQEVILRCVPISNHLYFYWYRQILGQKVEFLVSFYNNEISEKSEIFDDQFSVERPDGSNFTLKIRSTKLEDSAMYFCASSDLAGAYEFFGPGTRLTVL.